This T cell receptor beta chain came from a study of beta chain features in type 1 diabetes (dated by TCRdb to about 2018). Context from the whole study: Mean age, gender distribution, total cell number and subset yield did not differ between patients and healthy donors. The study compared the TCRB repertoires of sorted circulating CD4+ T cell subsets in recently diagnosed type 1 diabetes patients with those in matched healthy donors. Naive and central memory subsets were obtained from all 30 or so donors, but regulatory and stem cell-like memory subsets were isolated from only 8 patients and roughly 8 healthy donors. Across all samples, approximately 98,000,000 sorted cells were examined, and cell number per subset correlated strongly with RNA yield.

Each donor gave one peripheral blood draw, around 0.12 L on average, collected into heparinised tubes. A BD FACSAria II and a panel including CD45RO, CCR7, CD25, CD127, CD95 and CD27 were used to sort naive, central memory, regulatory and stem cell-like memory CD4+ T cells. All sorted populations exceeded 95% purity. PBMCs were separated immediately by Lymphoprep density gradient centrifugation and were stained directly, without being cultured. Samples were stained and sorted in pairs, with one healthy donor and one patient per experiment, so that batch effects were minimized. Results the study describes overall, beyond this receptor: Because the HLA sub-analyses included only small numbers of individuals, any influence of HLA type on TCRB rearrangement was left unresolved. Because cDNA rather than genomic DNA was sequenced, highly expressing activated cells could have been over-represented, although no difference in activation and CD3 levels was found between groups. Naive, central memory and regulatory TCRB repertoires appeared more similar among patients than among healthy donors. A moderate but significant shortening of TCRB CDR3 length was observed in type 1 diabetes patients in all four CD4+ subsets. At VDJ recombination sites, type 1 diabetes patients had fewer insertions and more deleted nucleotides, which implies abnormalities in thymic rearrangement. Shorter templates might have been favored by PCR, but patient and control samples were amplified and corrected together, so both groups would have been affected equally by any skew.

Deletion took 5 bases off V and 5 bases off J, with a span of 4 bases between the germline ends. The CDR3, cysteine through phenylalanine, is 11 amino acids long. Here the CDR3 DNA is all that survives: 33 bases in frame from base 1. CDR1 SGHAT and CDR2 FQNNGV are derived from the germline V gene. About this clone: It has no known antigen specificity. No much larger clonotype is one base removed from it; base qualities were not supplied.

The High Capacity cDNA Reverse Transcription Kit was used to reverse transcribe all of the isolated RNA, meaning that expressed TCRB transcripts were what got sequenced. Deep immunoSEQ sequencing was applied to naive, central memory and regulatory T cell samples, giving an average of roughly 3.5 million total reads per sample. Sorted cells were lysed in RLT buffer, and RNA was extracted using DNase-treated RNeasy Micro or Mini kits according to cell number. To prevent cross-contamination, every cell subset was processed on its own, while patient and healthy donor samples were processed together. The immunoSEQ multiplex PCR was used to amplify TCRB sequences from cDNA, generating 87-bp fragments that spanned the CDR3 region. Sequencing of the amplicons was done on the Illumina HiSeq platform. The original pipeline was this. PCR bias was corrected computationally using synthetic template baselines, and reads within Hamming distance 2 were collapsed, with unmergeable singletons discarded. Reads were aligned against IMGT so that V, D and J genes, CDR3 length and insertions or deletions at six rearrangement sites could be assigned. Within each subset, clonotype counts were normalized to sorted cell number, after which true diversity and Gini coefficients were computed with the tcR R package. The overlap coefficient, calculated on TCRB nucleotide sequences, was used to quantify repertoire sharing. Out-of-frame TCRB sequences from naive cells were analyzed as a proxy for the pre-selection repertoire. The table comes from immuneACCESS by way of TCRdb, which keeps in-frame sequences with V and J called. Part of the clones is missing from these tables; in studies checked, under half for an unresolved V gene and the rest for unknown reasons. Clone size and the V and J calls come from that table; the DNA yielded D and trimming. Within this sample are around 150,000 clones, with about 63% of them counted one time only. The ten largest account for approximately 0.089% of the sample.

This clonotype originated in a man younger than 45 with type 1 diabetes. The V and J segments used are TRBV11-2 and TRBJ2-1; the D gene lacks a confident call. Sequenced sample: naive CD4+ T cells from blood. Interpreted using the paper, the cell subset or site label stands for: true naive CD4+ T cells. The nucleotide sequence is given as TGTGCCAGCAGCCTCCACAATGAGCAGTTCTTC. Its coded protein is CASSLHNEQFF. Here the CDR3 is joined to the reference TRBV11-2 and TRBJ2-1 genes, and the full variable domain is: EAGVAQSPRYKIIEKRQSVAFWCNPISGHATLYWYQQILGQGPKLLIQFQNNGVVDDSQLPKDRFSAERLKGVDSTLKIQPAKLEDSAVYLCASSLHNEQFFGPGTRLTVL.